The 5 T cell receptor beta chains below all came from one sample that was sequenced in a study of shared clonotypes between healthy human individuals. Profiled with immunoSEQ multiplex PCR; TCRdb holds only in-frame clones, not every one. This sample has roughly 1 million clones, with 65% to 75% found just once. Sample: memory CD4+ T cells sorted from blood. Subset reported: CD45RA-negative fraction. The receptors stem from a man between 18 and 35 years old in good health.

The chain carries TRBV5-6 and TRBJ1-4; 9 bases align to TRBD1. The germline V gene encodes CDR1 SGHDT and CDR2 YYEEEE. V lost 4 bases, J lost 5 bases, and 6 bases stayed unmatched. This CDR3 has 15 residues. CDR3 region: CASSRDRVGNEKLFF. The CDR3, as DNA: TGTGCCAGCAGCCGGGACAGGGTGGGGAATGAAAAACTGTTTTTT.

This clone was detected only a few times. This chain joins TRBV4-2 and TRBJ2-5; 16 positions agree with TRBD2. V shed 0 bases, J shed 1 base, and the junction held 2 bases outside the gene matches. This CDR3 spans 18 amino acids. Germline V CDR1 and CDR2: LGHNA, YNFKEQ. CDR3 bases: TGTGCCAGCAGCCAAGAGGGGACTAGCGGGGGGGGCCAAGAGACCCAGTACTTC. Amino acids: CASSQEGTSGGGQETQYF.

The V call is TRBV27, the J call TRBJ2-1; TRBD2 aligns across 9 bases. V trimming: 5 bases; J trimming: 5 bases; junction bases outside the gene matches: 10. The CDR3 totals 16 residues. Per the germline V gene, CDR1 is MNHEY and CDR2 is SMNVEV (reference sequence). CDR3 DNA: TGTGCCAGCAGTACTCCGACTAGCGGAGCCAACAATGAGCAGTTCTTC. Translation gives CASSTPTSGANNEQFF.

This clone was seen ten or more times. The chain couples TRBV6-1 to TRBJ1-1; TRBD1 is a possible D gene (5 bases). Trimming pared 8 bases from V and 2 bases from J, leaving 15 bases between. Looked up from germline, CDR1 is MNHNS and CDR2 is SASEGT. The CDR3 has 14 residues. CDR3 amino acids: CASREWGGNTEAFF. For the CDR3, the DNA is TGTGCCAGCCGAGAATGGGGGGGAAACACTGAAGCTTTCTTT.

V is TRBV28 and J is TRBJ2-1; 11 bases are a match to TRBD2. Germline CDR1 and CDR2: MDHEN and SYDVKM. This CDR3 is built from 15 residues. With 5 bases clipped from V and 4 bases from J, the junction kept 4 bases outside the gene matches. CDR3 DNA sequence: TGTGCCAGCAGTACTACTAGCGGGGGATACAATGAGCAGTTCTTC. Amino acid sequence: CASSTTSGGYNEQFF.